This paragraph covers one T cell receptor (beta chain) sequence. The antigen remains unidentified. The data were produced by immunoSEQ multiplex PCR, yet TCRdb's version contains in-frame clones alone and is incomplete. This table holds around 2,100,000 clones, just under 95% found once. This record belongs to a study of shared clonotypes between healthy human individuals. Study background: CD4 naive and CD4 memory each took three plates per donor, while CD8 naive took two and CD8 memory one. The study, taken as a whole, reports: Clonotypes that were shared across a handful of donors made up 4% to 6% of naive CD4 clonotypes. Clonotypes which were not shared had lower generation probabilities than clonotypes that all four donors shared. Sorted-subset sequencing, rarefaction showed, was incomplete despite large depth.

The CDR3 is 14 residues long. Germline-derived CDR1 and CDR2 are SQVTM and ANQGSEA. Naivety among CD8 cells was defined by CD45RO negativity and positive CCR7 selection, thereby excluding terminally differentiated effector memory CD45RA+ cells. The V call is TRBV29-1, the J call TRBJ2-1; tentatively, D is TRBD2 (6 bases). Source material: naive CD8+ T cells sorted from blood. This TCR was sampled from a man between 18 and 29 years old in good health. Written as DNA, the CDR3 is TGCAGTTCATTAGCGGAATCCAGGTACAATGAGCAGTTCTTC. As protein: CSSLAESRYNEQFF.